The TCR beta chain described here comes from a study of siplizumab effects on memory and regulatory T cells. V was cut by 0 bases and J by 2 bases, with 9 bases left in between. Per the germline V gene, CDR1 is SGHRS and CDR2 is YFSETQ. The CDR3 has 15 amino acids. Libraries were prepared by immunoSEQ multiplex PCR; TCRdb keeps only in-frame clonotypes and omits some of them. The data hold more than 90,000 clones, with about nine tenths observed a single time. This chain connects TRBV5-1 to TRBJ2-1, with D perhaps matching TRBD1 or TRBD2 (5 bases each). The receptor was isolated from a human donor in good health. Sequenced sample: non-Treg CD4+ T cells sorted from blood. The CDR3 loop reads CASSLVGATYNEQFF. The CDR3 DNA is TGCGCCAGCAGCTTGGTCGGGGCGACCTACAATGAGCAGTTCTTC.